The 30 T cell receptor beta chains below were found in one sample sequenced in a study of blood T cell repertoires in COVID-19. Generated by immunoSEQ multiplex PCR, the TCRdb table keeps only in-frame clones and is missing some. The sample shows around 210,000 clones, 80% to 90% of them seen only once. The material sequenced was peripheral blood. The receptors shown here come from a human donor in a cohort sampled during active COVID-19.

The rearrangement links TRBV15 to TRBJ2-2, with 7 positions matching TRBD2. Germline V gene sequence: CDR1 LNHNV, CDR2 YYDKDF (reference sequence). The CDR3 contains 16 residues. J lost 2 bases, V lost 1 base, and 4 bases had no gene match. This CDR3 reads CATSRATSRNTGELFF. CDR3 sequence (DNA): TGTGCCACCAGCAGAGCGACTAGCAGAAACACCGGGGAGCTGTTTTTT. Full variable domain (remainder filled in from reference TRBV15 and TRBJ2-2): DAMVIQNPRYQVTQFGKPVTLSCSQTLNHNVMYWYQQKSSQAPKLLFHYYDKDFNNEADTPDNFQSRRPNTSFCFLDIRSPGLGDTAMYLCATSRATSRNTGELFFGEGSRLTVL.

This sequence joins TRBV5-1 and TRBJ2-3, with 13 bases lining up with TRBD2. Germline CDR1 SGHRS, CDR2 YFSETQ. The V gene end was trimmed by 0 bases and the J gene end by 4 bases; junction bases not matched to a gene: 2. The CDR3 extends over 16 amino acids. The CDR3 DNA is TGCGCCAGCAGCTTGGGGGGACTAGCGGGACCAGATACGCAGTATTTT. This encodes CASSLGGLAGPDTQYF.

The V call is TRBV5-1, the J call TRBJ2-4; 7 bases align to TRBD2. The CDR3 is made up of 15 amino acids. From germline, CDR1 is SGHRS and CDR2 YFSETQ. V dropped 2 bases and J dropped 3; count of bases not matched to a gene: 5. CDR3 bases: TGCGCCAGCAGCTTAGGACTAGTAAGCAAAAACATTCAGTACTTC. Translation: CASSLGLVSKNIQYF. Full variable domain (remainder filled in from reference TRBV5-1 and TRBJ2-4): KAGVTQTPRYLIKTRGQQVTLSCSPISGHRSVSWYQQTPGQGLQFLFEYFSETQRNKGNFPGRFSGRQFSNSRSEMNVSTLELGDSALYLCASSLGLVSKNIQYFGAGTRLSVL.

V is TRBV12-2 and J is TRBJ1-2; TRBD1, the table's D call, was not compared with the DNA. TRBV12-2 is designated a pseudogene. The CDR3 is 14 amino acids. This CDR3 is CASRSWARHHGYTF. The DNA of the CDR3 is TGTGCAAGTCGCTCCTGGGCCAGACACCATGGCTACACCTTC.

The rearrangement links TRBV5-1 to TRBJ2-1; tentatively, D is TRBD1 (6 bases). V lost 2 bases, J lost 2 bases, and 11 bases lay in between. From germline, CDR1 is SGHRS and CDR2 YFSETQ. This CDR3 has 15 residues. The DNA for the CDR3 is TGCGCCAGCAGCTTCCGGGACACTACCTACAATGAGCAGTTCTTC. Translating it yields CASSFRDTTYNEQFF.

This rearrangement joins TRBV27 to TRBJ2-3; 7 nucleotides line up with TRBD2. V dropped 5 bases and J dropped 2; count of bases not matched to a gene: 10. The CDR3 is 16 residues long. The germline CDR1 and CDR2 sequences are MNHEY and SMNVEV (reference sequence). DNA for the CDR3: TGTGCCAGCAGTCCGCCACTAGCGCCGAACACAGATACGCAGTATTTT. It specifies CASSPPLAPNTDTQYF.

This chain uses TRBV6-6 with TRBJ2-1; TRBD2 is a possible D gene (5 bases). CDR1 is MNHNY and CDR2 is SVGAGI in the germline V gene (reference sequence). The CDR3 totals 14 residues. V lost 2 bases, J lost 0 bases, and 5 bases lay in between. The CDR3 DNA sequence: TGTGCCAGCAGTTACGGGAGCTCCTACAATGAGCAGTTCTTC. Residues: CASSYGSSYNEQFF.

The chain uses TRBV20-1 and TRBJ2-7; D not certain. Germline loops: CDR1 DFQATT, CDR2 SNEGSKA (reference sequence). V lost 7 bases to trimming and J lost 5 bases, with 9 bases between them. The CDR3 is 10 residues long. CDR3 sequence (DNA): TGCAGTGGTCAGGTCAACGAGCAGTACTTC. Its protein is CSGQVNEQYF.

The chain carries TRBV7-8 and TRBJ2-7, with a possible D match to TRBD1 (6 bases). The germline CDR1 and CDR2 sequences are SGHVS and FQNEAQ. V shed 4 bases and J shed 4 bases, with 17 bases lying between them. The CDR3 has 15 amino acids. The CDR3: CASSSFWVTGYEQYF. CDR3 DNA: TGTGCCAGCAGCTCATTTTGGGTGACAGGTTACGAGCAGTACTTC. Looking up the rest from reference TRBV7-8 and TRBJ2-7 gives the full variable domain: GAGVSQSPRYKVAKRGQDVALRCDPISGHVSLFWYQQALGQGPEFLTYFQNEAQLDKSGLPSDRFFAERPEGSVSTLKIQRTQQEDSAVYLCASSSFWVTGYEQYFGPGTRLTVT.

The J gene is TRBJ1-1, the V gene TRBV19; D gene ambiguous. Trimming left V 7 bases short and J 3 bases short, with 12 bases between. The CDR3 has 13 residues. From germline, CDR1 is LNHDA and CDR2 SQIVND (reference sequence). The CDR3 sequence is CASTAGKDTEAFF. The CDR3 DNA reads as TGTGCCAGTACCGCCGGGAAGGACACTGAAGCTTTCTTT. Filled out from reference TRBV19 and TRBJ1-1, the complete variable domain reads DGGITQSPKYLFRKEGQNVTLSCEQNLNHDAMYWYRQDPGQGLRLIYYSQIVNDFQKGDIAEGYSVSREKKESFPLTVTSAQKNPTAFYLCASTAGKDTEAFFGQGTRLTVV.

The chain has TRBV12-3 or TRBV12-4 and TRBJ2-7; TRBD1 matches at 7 bases. There are 12 residues in the CDR3. The trim removed 5 bases at V and 7 bases at J, leaving 5 bases unmatched. CDR3 bases: TGTGCCAGCAGTCGACAGGGTTGGGAGCAGTACTTC. This codes for CASSRQGWEQYF.

This chain joins TRBV11-3 and TRBJ2-1; 8 positions agree with TRBD1. V lost 6 bases to trimming and J lost 9 bases; unmatched junction nucleotides: 7. The CDR3 spans 13 residues. Germline-derived CDR1 and CDR2 are SGHNT and YENEEA. The CDR3 DNA reads as TGTGCCAGCAGTTATAGACAGGGGAGTGAGCAGTTCTTC. This encodes CASSYRQGSEQFF.

The J gene is TRBJ1-1, the V gene TRBV27; tentative D call: TRBD1 (6 bases). CDR1 and CDR2 from the germline V gene are MNHEY and SMNVEV (reference sequence). The germline V and J ends were trimmed by 2 bases and 4 bases, with 26 bases remaining between them. CDR3 length equals 19 residues. CDR3 DNA: TGTGCCAGCAGTTTAATTCGAAACAGGGAGAGAGGAAGTGTCACTGAAGCTTTCTTT. Its translation: CASSLIRNRERGSVTEAFF.

The chain recombines TRBV2 with TRBJ2-3; 10 positions match TRBD1. V shed 6 bases and J 6 bases; nucleotides not matched to a gene: 6. Germline V CDR1 and CDR2: SNHLY, FYNNEI. The CDR3 is 14 amino acids. For the CDR3, the DNA is TGTGCCAGCAGATTCGGGACAGGGGCCGATACGCAGTATTTT. It translates to CASRFGTGADTQYF.

This sequence joins TRBV18 and TRBJ2-2, with D tentatively TRBD2 (6 bases). The length of the CDR3 is 17 residues. V was cut by 3 bases and J by 0 bases, with 14 bases left in between. The germline CDR1 and CDR2 sequences are KGHSH and LQKENI. CDR3 protein: CASSPKVPSANTGELFF. CDR3 bases: TGTGCCAGCTCACCTAAGGTGCCTAGCGCGAACACCGGGGAGCTGTTTTTT.

This clone showed up just once. This rearrangement joins TRBV7-2 to TRBJ2-1; D might be TRBD2 (6 bases). Trimming pared 2 bases from V and 2 bases from J, leaving 13 bases between. CDR1 is SGHTA and CDR2 is FQGNSA in the germline V gene. This CDR3 has 16 residues. The CDR3 loop reads CASSLRGTGPYNEQFF. The CDR3 DNA follows: TGTGCCAGCAGCTTACGCGGGACCGGACCCTACAATGAGCAGTTCTTC.

This clone was seen only a few times. V usage is TRBV28 and J usage is TRBJ2-1; the match to TRBD2 covers 9 bases. The CDR3 consists of 15 residues. Germline trimming cut 4 bases from V and 6 bases from J; bases unmatched to any gene: 7. CDR1 MDHEN and CDR2 SYDVKM come from the germline V gene. The CDR3 sequence is CASSSLAGVGNEQFF. CDR3 in DNA: TGTGCCAGCAGTTCGTTAGCGGGAGTTGGCAATGAGCAGTTCTTC.

J is TRBJ2-7 and V is TRBV5-4; TRBD2 agrees at 9 bases. CDR3 length equals 17 residues. V was clipped by 4 bases and J by 5 bases; unmatched bases: 16. The germline CDR1 and CDR2 sequences are SGHNT and YYREEE (reference sequence). CDR3 amino acids: CASSTRAGVAGVDEQYF. CDR3 sequence (DNA): TGTGCCAGCAGCACCCGGGCGGGAGTAGCGGGAGTCGACGAGCAGTACTTC.

This clone was detected only a few times. The genes are TRBV18 and TRBJ1-1, with 7 bases identical to TRBD1. CDR3 length: 18 amino acids. From germline, CDR1 is KGHSH and CDR2 LQKENI. Losses at the gene ends were 3 bases for V and 5 bases for J; bases not matched to a gene: 18. This CDR3 is CASSPRGTAISGSTEAFF. The CDR3 coding sequence is TGTGCCAGCTCACCTCGCGGGACAGCAATATCCGGTTCGACTGAAGCTTTCTTT.

This clone was seen just once. The same CDR3 also results from other DNA sequences found in this sample. DNA for the CDR3: TGCGCCAGCAGTGAGGCAGGATATAGCAATCAGCCCCAGCATTTT. As protein: CASSEAGYSNQPQHF. The chain couples TRBV10-2 to TRBJ1-5; D is ambiguous. CDR1 is WSHSY and CDR2 is SAAADI in the germline V gene. Trimming shortened V by 2 bases and J by 0 bases, and 8 bases separated the two germline ends. The CDR3 sequence is 15 residues long.

This clone was picked up a small number of times. CDR3 in amino acids: CASSEKRTGAGIVGNQPQHF. CDR3 sequence (DNA): TGTGCCAGCAGTGAAAAGAGGACAGGAGCCGGTATAGTAGGAAATCAGCCCCAGCATTTT. The chain is built from TRBV6-1 and TRBJ1-5; 7 bases are a match to TRBD1. Germline V CDR1 and CDR2: MNHNS, SASEGT. This CDR3 has 20 amino acids. The junction had 20 bases not matched to a gene; V was cut back by 2 bases and J by 4 bases.

In its sample, this clone was seen a few times. The V gene is TRBV14, the J gene TRBJ1-2; maybe TRBD1 (6 bases). V gave up 4 bases and J gave up 8 bases, with 17 bases separating them. The CDR3 loop spans 14 amino acids. CDR1 is SGHDN, CDR2 FVKESK, per germline. CDR3 sequence: CASSRQQGPLGYTF. The CDR3 coding sequence is TGTGCCAGCAGCCGCCAACAGGGCCCCTTAGGCTACACCTTC.

J is TRBJ1-1 and V is TRBV19; the D gene is possibly TRBD1 (5 bases). CDR1 and CDR2 (germline): LNHDA, SQIVND (reference sequence). V was pared by 5 bases and J by 1 base, with 11 bases between. The CDR3 covers 14 residues. CDR3 in DNA: TGTGCCAGTAGTCCCCAGGGTAGGAACACTGAAGCTTTCTTT. It specifies CASSPQGRNTEAFF.

The V and J genes are TRBV7-2 and TRBJ2-7; 7 bases line up with TRBD1. The CDR3 totals 14 residues. Germline V CDR1 and CDR2: SGHTA, FQGNSA. With 6 bases clipped from V and 3 bases from J, the junction kept 8 bases outside the gene matches. The CDR3 DNA follows: TGTGCCAGCAGACCCGGGACAGAACTCTACGAGCAGTACTTC. Translating gives CASRPGTELYEQYF.

V and J are TRBV2 and TRBJ2-7; D possibly corresponds to TRBD1 (6 bases). Trimming shortened V by 8 bases and J by 2 bases, and 19 bases separated the two germline ends. Germline assignment: CDR1 SNHLY and CDR2 FYNNEI. The CDR3 contains 15 residues. This CDR3 is CASRSRDTTTYEQYF. In nucleotides, the CDR3 is TGTGCCAGCCGATCCCGGGACACCACTACCTACGAGCAGTACTTC.

V is TRBV6-5 and J is TRBJ2-5, with TRBD1 matching over 7 bases. V lost 4 bases, J lost 4 bases, and 6 bases stayed unmatched. Germline-derived CDR1 and CDR2 are MNHEY and SVGAGI. The CDR3 is made up of 14 amino acids. The DNA for the CDR3 is TGTGCCAGCAGTTCAACAGGGGCGAGAGAGACCCAGTACTTC. Translated: CASSSTGARETQYF.

The CDR3 region has the DNA TGCAGCGTTTCGACAGGGGTACTAGCGGGAGTCACCGGGGAGCTGTTTTTT. As protein: CSVSTGVLAGVTGELFF. This rearrangement joins TRBV29-1 to TRBJ2-2; 11 bases are shared with TRBD2. The V segment lost 5 bases and the J segment 4 bases; nucleotides outside the gene matches: 12. Germline V gene data show CDR1 as SQVTM and CDR2 as ANQGSEA. The CDR3 consists of 17 residues.

The chain links TRBV10-3 to TRBJ2-1; 12 nucleotides align to TRBD2. Germline trimming cut 3 bases from V and 6 bases from J; bases unmatched to any gene: 15. The CDR3 has 19 amino acids. The germline CDR1 and CDR2 sequences are ENHRY and SYGVKD. CDR3 nucleotides: TGTGCCATCAGTGAATACCGGACTAGCGGGATTTTACGGCCCAATGAGCAGTTCTTC. Protein product: CAISEYRTSGILRPNEQFF.

The chain is built from TRBV27 and TRBJ2-1; 7 positions agree with TRBD2. Germline CDR1 and CDR2: MNHEY and SMNVEV (reference sequence). This CDR3 has 15 amino acids. V gave up 3 bases and J gave up 0 bases; unmatched junction bases: 2. The CDR3 DNA sequence: TGTGCCAGCAGTTTGATAGCGGGCTCCTACAATGAGCAGTTCTTC. It translates to CASSLIAGSYNEQFF.

The rearrangement uses TRBV9 and TRBJ2-7; 9 bases fit TRBD1. The length of the CDR3 is 18 residues. Germline lookup yields CDR1 SGDLS and CDR2 YYNGEE. The junction had 11 bases not matched to a gene; V was cut back by 0 bases and J by 1 base. In DNA, the CDR3 is TGTGCCAGCAGCGTAGGAGTCGGGGGACAGGGACGGTCCTACGAGCAGTACTTC. Protein: CASSVGVGGQGRSYEQYF.